This TCR beta chain is from a study of T cell responses to AZD1222 COVID-19 vaccine. Repertoires were generated with immunoSEQ multiplex PCR, while TCRdb's copy carries only in-frame clones and drops some. The table lists 70,000 to 90,000 clones, 90% of them singletons. There are 14 residues in the CDR3. V was clipped by 4 bases and J by 6 bases; unmatched bases: 4. Germline assignment: CDR1 SGDLS and CDR2 YYNGEE. This clone was detected only once. The sequences come from peripheral blood, collected on day 0 of AZD1222 vaccination. The receptor's source is an adult in good health. The chain couples TRBV9 to TRBJ2-1; 10 nucleotides line up with TRBD2. CDR3 sequence (DNA): TGTGCCAGCAGCACCGGGACTAGCGTCAATGAGCAGTTCTTC. Its translation: CASSTGTSVNEQFF.